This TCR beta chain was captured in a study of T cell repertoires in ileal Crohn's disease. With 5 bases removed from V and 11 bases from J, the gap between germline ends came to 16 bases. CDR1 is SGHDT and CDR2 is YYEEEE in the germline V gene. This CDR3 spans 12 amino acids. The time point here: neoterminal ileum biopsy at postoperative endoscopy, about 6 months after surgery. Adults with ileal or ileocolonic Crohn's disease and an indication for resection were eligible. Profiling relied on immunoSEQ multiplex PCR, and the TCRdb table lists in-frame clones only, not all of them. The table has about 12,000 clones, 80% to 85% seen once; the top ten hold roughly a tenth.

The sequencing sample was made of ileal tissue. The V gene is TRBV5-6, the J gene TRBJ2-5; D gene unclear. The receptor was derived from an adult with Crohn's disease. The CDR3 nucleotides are TGTGCCAGCAGGTCCTCTCTAAATGAGCAGTACTTC. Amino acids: CASRSSLNEQYF.